Detailed here is one T cell receptor (beta chain). This record comes from a study of shared clonotypes between healthy human individuals. The run depth of the assay was deep. Method: immunoSEQ multiplex PCR; TCRdb's copy keeps in-frame clones and lacks some. The table records 1,400,000 or so clones, roughly 98.5% of them present only once. Between the trimmed V and J ends, which lost 7 bases and 0 bases, there was a span of 16 bases. The germline CDR1 and CDR2 sequences are LNHDA and SQIVND (reference sequence). The CDR3 loop spans 16 amino acids. The TCR was taken from a man under 40 in good health. The V call is TRBV19, the J call TRBJ2-1; D is perhaps TRBD1 or TRBD2 (6 bases each). Sequencing used naive CD4+ T cells sorted from blood. The subset: CD45RA+ positively selected. This chain's CDR3 is CASTQRRGNSYNEQFF. In nucleotides, the CDR3 is TGTGCCAGTACCCAACGGAGGGGGAACTCCTACAATGAGCAGTTCTTC. Full variable domain (missing parts from reference TRBV19 and TRBJ2-1): DGGITQSPKYLFRKEGQNVTLSCEQNLNHDAMYWYRQDPGQGLRLIYYSQIVNDFQKGDIAEGYSVSREKKESFPLTVTSAQKNPTAFYLCASTQRRGNSYNEQFFGPGTRLTVL.